What follows are 13 T cell receptor beta chains derived from one specimen sequenced in a study of blood T cell repertoires in COVID-19. The assay was immunoSEQ multiplex PCR, and TCRdb's table has in-frame clones only and misses some. The data hold 150,000 to 200,000 clones, with 80% to 90% observed a single time. The specimen sequenced was peripheral blood. The receptors were sampled from a human donor with active or convalescent COVID-19. The donor label of this sample is uncertain.

V is TRBV7-8 and J is TRBJ1-2, with 7 bases identical to TRBD1. J was trimmed by 8 bases and V by 3 bases; bases with no gene match: 12. CDR3 length: 15 amino acids. The V gene's germline CDR1 is SGHVS and CDR2 FQNEAQ. The DNA for the CDR3 is TGTGCCAGCAGCTTCGGGACAGCAATTAGGGAAGGCTACACCTTC. It encodes CASSFGTAIREGYTF. The entire variable domain, with the rest obtained from reference TRBV7-8 and TRBJ1-2, is as follows: GAGVSQSPRYKVAKRGQDVALRCDPISGHVSLFWYQQALGQGPEFLTYFQNEAQLDKSGLPSDRFFAERPEGSVSTLKIQRTQQEDSAVYLCASSFGTAIREGYTFGSGTRLTVV.

J is TRBJ2-3 and V is TRBV2; 9 nucleotides align to TRBD2. This CDR3 region has 20 residues. Germline V CDR1 and CDR2: SNHLY, FYNNEI. V lost 10 bases and J lost 5; bases outside the gene matches: 28. DNA of the CDR3: TGTGCCATCCAGCGGGGCCCGTACGAGATAGCGGGAGTCGGGATAGATACGCAGTATTTT. The encoded protein is CAIQRGPYEIAGVGIDTQYF. Full variable domain (missing parts from reference TRBV2 and TRBJ2-3): EPEVTQTPSHQVTQMGQEVILRCVPISNHLYFYWYRQILGQKVEFLVSFYNNEISEKSEIFDDQFSVERPDGSNFTLKIRSTKLEDSAMYFCAIQRGPYEIAGVGIDTQYFGPGTRLTVL.

In its sample, this clone was seen once. The chain uses TRBV28 and TRBJ2-2, with 10 bases lining up with TRBD1. The germline CDR1 and CDR2 sequences are MDHEN and SYDVKM. The CDR3 contains 15 residues. The ends lost 5 bases at V and 4 bases at J; junction bases unmatched: 4. The CDR3 region has the DNA TGTGCCAGCAGTCCAAGGACAGGGGGCACCGGGGAGCTGTTTTTT. Residues: CASSPRTGGTGELFF.

The V and J genes are TRBV4-3 and TRBJ2-7; 7 nucleotides line up with TRBD2. The V segment lost 3 bases and the J segment 6 bases; nucleotides outside the gene matches: 14. The CDR3 runs to 16 residues. Germline CDR1 is LGHNA and CDR2 is YSLEER. DNA for the CDR3: TGCGCCAGCAGCCAGGGGGGGAGGCCAGTAACGTCCGAGCAGTACTTC. It translates to CASSQGGRPVTSEQYF.

The chain is built from TRBV7-9 and TRBJ1-4; 7 bases line up with TRBD1. The CDR3 totals 13 residues. The trim removed 0 bases at V and 10 bases at J, leaving 2 bases unmatched. CDR1 and CDR2 (germline): SEHNR, FQNEAQ (reference sequence). In nucleotides, the CDR3 is TGTGCCAGCAGCTTAGCCTACAGGGGAAAACTGTTTTTT. As protein: CASSLAYRGKLFF.

This sequence joins TRBV6-5 and TRBJ1-3; no clear D. Germline V gives CDR1 MNHEY, CDR2 SVGAGI. The CDR3 covers 16 residues. Deletions cut 2 bases from V and 4 bases from J, with 15 bases between. In DNA form, the CDR3 reads TGTGCCAGCAGTTACCTTAGAGCGGGCCGAGGAAACACCATATATTTT. Translated, it gives CASSYLRAGRGNTIYF.

V and J are TRBV5-1 and TRBJ1-4, with a weak D call TRBD1 (5 bases). This CDR3 is built from 16 residues. CDR1 is SGHRS, CDR2 YFSETQ, per germline. Trimming removed 4 bases at V and 8 bases at J, with 21 bases between. The CDR3: CASSDTQGAEWEKLFF. CDR3 coding DNA: TGCGCCAGCAGCGATACCCAGGGTGCGGAATGGGAAAAACTGTTTTTT.

This clone was counted a single time. V gene TRBV7-7 combines with J gene TRBJ1-3; 12 nucleotides line up with TRBD1. CDR3 length: 17 amino acids. V dropped 5 bases and J dropped 0; count of bases not matched to a gene: 5. Germline assignment: CDR1 SSHAT and CDR2 FNYEAQ (reference sequence). The CDR3 DNA follows: TGTGCCAGCAGCCAGGGGACAGGGGGCCTCTCTGGAAACACCATATATTTT. Translation: CASSQGTGGLSGNTIYF.

The chain is built from TRBV2 and TRBJ2-7; 9 nucleotides agree with TRBD1. This CDR3 has 13 residues. The germline gives CDR1 SNHLY, CDR2 FYNNEI. V lost 9 bases to trimming and J lost 3 bases; unmatched junction nucleotides: 6. The CDR3 nucleotides are TGTGCCAGTCAACAGGGGGCTGGCTACGAGCAGTACTTC. As protein: CASQQGAGYEQYF. The full variable domain, rest sourced from reference TRBV2 and TRBJ2-7, is EPEVTQTPSHQVTQMGQEVILRCVPISNHLYFYWYRQILGQKVEFLVSFYNNEISEKSEIFDDQFSVERPDGSNFTLKIRSTKLEDSAMYFCASQQGAGYEQYFGPGTRLTVT.

The genes are TRBV7-2 and TRBJ2-7; D call uncertain. V lost 2 bases to trimming and J lost 6 bases, with 8 bases between them. This CDR3 has 12 residues. Germline V CDR1 and CDR2: SGHTA, FQGNSA. DNA for the CDR3: TGTGCCAGCAGCTTACCTCCGTCCGAGCAGTACTTC. This encodes CASSLPPSEQYF.

This clone was counted between two and nine times. J is TRBJ2-4 and V is TRBV11-3; 7 nucleotides align to TRBD1. J lost 4 bases, V lost 5 bases, and 8 bases had no gene match. The CDR3 totals 15 residues. CDR1 is SGHNT, CDR2 YENEEA, per germline. The CDR3 sequence: CASSPARGRKNIQYF. Here the CDR3 DNA reads TGTGCCAGCAGCCCCGCTAGGGGGCGTAAAAACATTCAGTACTTC.

This chain uses TRBV28 with TRBJ1-2, with 8 nucleotides matching TRBD1. The CDR3 is 14 amino acids. Germline V gene lookup returns CDR1 MDHEN and CDR2 SYDVKM. Trimming took 4 bases from V and 7 from J; bases not matched to a gene: 8. The CDR3 spells CASSSGQGGRGYTF. The CDR3 nucleotides are TGTGCCAGCAGTTCCGGACAGGGCGGTCGTGGCTACACCTTC.

The chain uses TRBV24-1 and TRBJ2-5, with TRBD2 identical over 7 bases. V shed 4 bases, J shed 2 bases, and the junction held 9 bases outside the gene matches. The length of the CDR3 is 16 residues. Germline-derived CDR1 and CDR2 are KGHDR and SFDVKD. The CDR3 DNA reads TGTGCCACCAGTGACCCCGCGTGGGGGGGTCAAGAGACCCAGTACTTC. Protein product: CATSDPAWGGQETQYF.